A single T cell receptor beta chain is shown here with its context. The target of this receptor is not known. Per-nucleotide qualities are absent, and no much larger clonotype sits a single base away. To sequence the TCRbeta CDR3 region, genomic DNA was isolated from the sorted cells. The immunoSEQ Assay was used for sequencing of TCRbeta CDR3 regions. The clones in this table, taken by TCRdb from immuneACCESS, are in-frame only. Not every clone is retained; where verified, under half of the shortfall comes from an unresolved V gene, and the cause of the rest is unknown. The sample profile shows fewer than 80,000 clones; about 90% of them were found once. The leading ten clones occupy approximately 5.2% of the sample. This sample is part of a study of OX40 agonist ivuxolimab in advanced cancers. Some background on the complete study: Ivuxolimab was an agonistic, fully human IgG2 monoclonal antibody directed against OX40 (CD134), a costimulatory receptor. Intravenous ivuxolimab was administered to patients every 2 weeks at six dose levels: 0.01, 0.1, 0.3, 1.5, 3 and 10 mg/kg. Among the approximately 54 dose-escalation patients, roughly 20 had hepatocellular carcinoma, approximately 15 melanoma, 9 renal cell carcinoma and 9 head and neck cancer. The dose-escalation cohort was around 83% male with a mean age of approximately 60 years, ranging from roughly 20 to 85. Patients were allowed to have had prior anti-PD-1, anti-PD-L1 or anti-CTLA-4 therapy, and around 40% of the dose-escalation patients had previously received checkpoint inhibitors. Partial responses occurred in three dose-escalation patients: two with cutaneous melanoma and one with hepatocellular carcinoma. Peripheral TCRbeta sequencing aimed to test whether ivuxolimab altered TCR sequence diversity and caused clonal T-cell expansion. The paper describes the monotherapy dose-escalation part (N ≈ 51 patients) of the phase I trial of ivuxolimab.

The germline V gene supplies CDR1 ENHRY and CDR2 SYGVKD. The CDR3 holds 13 amino acids from the cysteine to the phenylalanine. CDR3 DNA only is kept here, 39 bases in frame from base 1. Trimming removed 10 bases from V and 4 bases from J; the gene matches leave 9 bases unexplained. Patients with autoimmune disease history or receiving systemic immunosuppression were excluded from the trial. Peripheral blood for TCR sequencing was collected from all dose cohorts at baseline, on cycle 4 day 1, and on cycle 7 day 1. The samples were taken from a phase I, first-in-human, multicenter, open-label dose-escalation trial of ivuxolimab. Adults with locally advanced or metastatic head and neck squamous cell, hepatocellular, melanoma or renal cell carcinoma were enrolled in the trial. CD4+ and CD8+ T cells were sorted separately from peripheral blood before TCR sequencing. What the authors observed across the whole study: The antigen specificity of the peripheral T cells that underwent clonal expansion was not determined. In the 0.1-3.0 mg/kg groups, partial responders were among the patients with the lowest normalized peripheral clonal expansion, particularly in CD8+ T cells. Clonal expansion of both CD4+ and CD8+ blood T cells was observed from baseline to week 6 at doses 0.1 to 3.0 mg/kg. Low levels of normalized T-cell clonal expansion were also seen in some patients who did not respond. After ivuxolimab, expanded clones were on average more numerous among CD8+ T cells than among CD4+ T cells.

This specimen consisted of CD4+ or CD8+ T cells sorted from blood, obtained in a trial of the OX40 agonist ivuxolimab. The sequence came from an adult with an advanced solid tumor such as melanoma, head and neck, liver or kidney cancer. The chain joins TRBV10-3 to TRBJ2-7; 8 of the junction bases match TRBD1. The CDR3: CATTGTGLYEQYF. The DNA sequence is given as TGTGCCACTACCGGGACAGGCCTATACGAGCAGTACTTC.